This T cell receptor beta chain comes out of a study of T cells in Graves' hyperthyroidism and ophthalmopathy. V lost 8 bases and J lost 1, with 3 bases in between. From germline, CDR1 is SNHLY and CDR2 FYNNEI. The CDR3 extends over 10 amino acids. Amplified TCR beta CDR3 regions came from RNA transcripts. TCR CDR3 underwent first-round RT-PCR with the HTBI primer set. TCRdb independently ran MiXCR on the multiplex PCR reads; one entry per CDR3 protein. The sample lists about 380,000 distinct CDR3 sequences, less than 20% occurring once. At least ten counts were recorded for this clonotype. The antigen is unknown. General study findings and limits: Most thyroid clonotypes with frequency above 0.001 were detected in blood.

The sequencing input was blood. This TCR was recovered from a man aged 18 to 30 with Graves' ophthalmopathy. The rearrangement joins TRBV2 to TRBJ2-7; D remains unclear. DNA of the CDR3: TGTGCCAGCCGGTCCTACGAGCAGTACTTC. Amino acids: CASRSYEQYF.